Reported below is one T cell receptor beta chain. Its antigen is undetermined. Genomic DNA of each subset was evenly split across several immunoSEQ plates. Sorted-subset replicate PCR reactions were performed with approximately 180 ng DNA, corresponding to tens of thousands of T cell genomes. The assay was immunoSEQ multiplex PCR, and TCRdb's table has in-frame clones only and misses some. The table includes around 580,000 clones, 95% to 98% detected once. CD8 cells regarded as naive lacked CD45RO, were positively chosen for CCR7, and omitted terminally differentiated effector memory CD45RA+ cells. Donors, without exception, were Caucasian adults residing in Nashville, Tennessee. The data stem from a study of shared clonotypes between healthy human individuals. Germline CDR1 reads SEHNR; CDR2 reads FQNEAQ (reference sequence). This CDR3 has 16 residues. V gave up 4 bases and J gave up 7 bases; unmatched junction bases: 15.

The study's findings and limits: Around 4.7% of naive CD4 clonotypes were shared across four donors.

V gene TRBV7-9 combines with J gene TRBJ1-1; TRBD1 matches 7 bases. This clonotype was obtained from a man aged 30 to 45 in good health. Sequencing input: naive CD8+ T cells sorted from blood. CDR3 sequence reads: CASSSFPGQTGGEAFF. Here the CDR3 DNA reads TGTGCCAGCAGCTCGTTTCCGGGACAGACTGGGGGTGAAGCTTTCTTT.